This T cell receptor beta chain stems from a study of T cell repertoires in cytomegalovirus infection (dated by TCRdb to between 2017 and 2020). Looking at the study overall: Alongside well-studied HLA-B-restricted epitopes, the peptide stimulations were aimed at recently identified HLA-C-restricted CMV epitopes, whose presentation resists viral immunomodulation. Donor HLA type was relevant to the analysis, because carriage of CMV infection together with the matching HLA type was indicated by public TCR beta signatures.

TCRdb shows the sequencer as Illumina HiSeq 1500. The public reads were quality trimmed at Q25 with fastp and then assembled into clones with MiXCR by TCRdb, keeping productive beta chains. Under each unique CDR3 protein, matching rows form one entry showing the most common genes and DNA. The sample contains 86,000 or so distinct CDR3 sequences, around 25% of them found a single time. The top ten clones comprise approximately 51% of the sample. V is pared back by 4 bases and J by 11 bases, with 12 bases lying between the germline termini. The CDR3 has 11 amino acids, counting the end cysteine and phenylalanine. Just CDR3 DNA is preserved here, 33 bases in frame from base 1. CDR1 and CDR2 (MNHNS, SASEGT) derive from the germline V gene. Study-level results and caveats: In the ex vivo response, HLA-C-restricted CMV-specific TCR beta clonotypes were dominant, and in two of eight donors the single most frequent clonotype came from this HLA-C-restricted group. In both this cohort and an independent cohort of 350 or so donors, the cumulative frequency of public TCR beta family members distinguished carriers of CMV infection plus the relevant HLA type.

The sample's treatment or condition label is to be understood as: in vitro stimulation with specific CMV peptide epitopes to enrich CMV-specific T cells. This clonotype was picked up one time. Its antigen is unknown. Qualities for individual bases were not recorded, and no much larger clone is one base off. One read offers little support. The rearranged segments are TRBV6-1 and TRBJ2-7; no D gene can be assigned with confidence. The clonotype comes from a human donor in good health (CMV status not recorded). Some clones in this sample may be carry-over from other donors' samples. The starting material was CD8+ T cells from cultured PBMCs, obtained from culture after CMV antigen stimulation. The CDR3: CASSAKFEEYF. The nucleotides read TGTGCCAGCAGTGCTAAGTTTGAGGAGTACTTC.